The rows below give T cell receptor beta chains drawn from one sample of a study of cytomegalovirus exposure and HLA in healthy donors. The repertoire was sequenced with immunoSEQ multiplex PCR; TCRdb's copy has only in-frame clones and lacks some. The sample lists around 91,000 clones, around 78% seen once, with less than 5.5% in the top ten. Sequenced: PBMCs. Source of these receptors: a male donor in good health and CMV-seropositive. Each CDR3 is given with its conserved first and last residue.

TRBV18	TRBJ1-2	CASSPGTGLLANYGYTF
TRBV19	TRBJ1-5	CASSTPGGGNQPQHF
TRBV13	TRBJ2-1	CASSSLAGGSTNEQFF
TRBV5-1	TRBJ2-7	CASSLGHRDYYEQYF
TRBV25-1	TRBJ2-7	CASSEYGGGHYEQYF
TRBV27	TRBJ1-5	CASSSLGGGRQPQHF
TRBV5-1	TRBJ2-1	CASSPALAGGPEQFF
TRBV9	TRBJ2-1	CASSAGQSYNEQFF
TRBV10-1	TRBJ2-2	CASSEDEASNTGELFF
TRBV14	TRBJ1-4	CASSRTGQANEKLFF
TRBV27	TRBJ2-7	CASSRRTGISYEQYF
TRBV11-2	TRBJ2-1	CASSLVGVGAGGNNEQFF
TRBV6-1	TRBJ1-5	CASSEVRGDQPQHF
TRBV7-2	TRBJ2-1	CASSLDRGDEQFF
TRBV7-2	TRBJ2-7	CASSLMVSGYEQYF
TRBV9	TRBJ2-2	CASRKGTGELFF
TRBV7-6	TRBJ2-2	CASSRQDRDGELFF
TRBV30	TRBJ2-1	CAWAPFKRDNEQFF
TRBV6-1	TRBJ1-2	CASSETGTGYGYTF
TRBV27	TRBJ2-3	CASSLNGGPGDTQYF
TRBV19	TRBJ2-2	CASSRQILRGGELFF
TRBV19	TRBJ2-1	CASSLSADEQFF
TRBV19	TRBJ1-2	CASSIRGAGYTF
TRBV18	TRBJ2-7	CASSQKTGSYEQYF
TRBV5-1	TRBJ2-3	CASSWGLEIFGDTQYF
TRBV5-5	TRBJ1-5	CASSRDRGNNQPQHF
TRBV18	TRBJ2-3	CASSPLSASRTDTQYF
TRBV28	TRBJ1-1	CALPQGALNTEAFF
TRBV6-5	TRBJ2-5	CASSYSGQATETQYF
TRBV4-2	TRBJ2-7	CASSQELAGGSTAYEQYF
TRBV9	TRBJ2-1	CASSVTGTEYYTYNEQFF
TRBV28	TRBJ2-7	CASSSRYGFSEQYF
TRBV5-4	TRBJ2-1	CASSSGLADYNEQFF
TRBV27	TRBJ2-1	CASTASGRVTEQFF
TRBV2	TRBJ2-7	CASRGTSSYEQYF
TRBV7-9	TRBJ2-1	CASIGQGSHEQFF
TRBV2	TRBJ1-3	CASRGVPSSGNTIYF
TRBV5-1	TRBJ2-7	CASSPSAGSETYEQYF
TRBV15	TRBJ2-7	CATSFDREEQYF
TRBV11-2	TRBJ1-2	CASSSHQGALYGYTF
TRBV5-4	TRBJ2-3	CASSPGDRTDTQYF
TRBV30	TRBJ2-4	CAWSSGSAKNIQYF